This TCR beta chain was identified in a study of T cell repertoires in cytomegalovirus infection. Study as a whole: The public TCR beta signatures pointed to both CMV infection and matching HLA type.

Comment on this clonotype: A much larger clone is a single base away; this may be a read error.

From the reads, TCRdb called clonotypes with MiXCR, one entry per CDR3 protein. Seen here are around 450,000 distinct CDR3 sequences, 31% observed once, and the top ten hold approximately 15%. Per the germline V gene, CDR1 is SGHTA and CDR2 is FQGNSA. The CDR3 consists of 12 residues. The sequence was collected from a human donor in good health (CMV status not recorded). Some clones in this sample may be carry-over from other donors' samples. This chain connects TRBV7-2 to TRBJ2-3, with D possibly being TRBD2 (5 bases). The material sequenced was PBMCs. The CDR3 spells CGSRTSTDTQYF. Written as DNA, the CDR3 is TGTGGCAGCAGGACTAGCACAGATACGCAGTATTTT.